This entry describes one T cell receptor beta chain. The split of CD4+ cells yielded CD45RA+ naive and CD45RA-negative memory subsets. This record comes from a study of shared clonotypes between healthy human individuals. An even split of each subset's genomic DNA across several immunoSEQ plates was performed. Repertoires were generated with immunoSEQ multiplex PCR, while TCRdb's copy carries only in-frame clones and drops some. The sample records roughly 2.2 million clones, more than 85% being singletons. The origin of this receptor is a man aged 18 to 35 in good health. Some clones in this sample may be carry-over from other donors' samples. What was sequenced was naive CD4+ T cells from PBMCs. Stated subset: CD45RA+ positively selected.

The CDR3 nucleotides read TGCGCCAGCAGCTGGGGACTAGCCGGAGAGACCCAGTACTTC. Translation: CASSWGLAGETQYF. This sequence joins TRBV5-1 and TRBJ2-5; 9 nucleotides match TRBD2. Trimming removed 3 bases from V and 4 bases from J; junction bases left unmatched: 4. The CDR3 sequence is 14 residues long. Germline loops: CDR1 SGHRS, CDR2 YFSETQ.